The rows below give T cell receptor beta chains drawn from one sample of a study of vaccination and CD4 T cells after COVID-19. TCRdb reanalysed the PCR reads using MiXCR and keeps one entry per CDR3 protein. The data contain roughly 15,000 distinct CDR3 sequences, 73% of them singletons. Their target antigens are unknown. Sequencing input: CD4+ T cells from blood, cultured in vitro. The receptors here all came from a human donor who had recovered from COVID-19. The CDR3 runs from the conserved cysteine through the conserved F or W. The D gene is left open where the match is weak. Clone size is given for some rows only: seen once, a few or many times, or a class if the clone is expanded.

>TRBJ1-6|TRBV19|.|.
TGTGCCAGTAGGCCGGACGGAAGCTCCTATAATTCACCCCTCCACTTT
CASRPDGSSYNSPLHF
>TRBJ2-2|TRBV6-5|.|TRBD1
TGTGCCAGCAGTTACTTATGGACAGGGTTGACCGGGGAGCTGTTTTTT
CASSYLWTGLTGELFF
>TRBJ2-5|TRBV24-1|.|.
TGTGCCACCAGTGACCGCGACACCCAGCTGGAGACCCAGTACTTC
CATSDRDTQLETQYF
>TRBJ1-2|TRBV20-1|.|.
TGCAGTGCTAGCATAGGGACCTCGGCCCGGAGTGGCTACACCTTC
CSASIGTSARSGYTF
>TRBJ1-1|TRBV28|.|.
TGTGCCAGCAGCTTAGTCCCCGGGTTGGGCACTGAAGCTTTCTTT
CASSLVPGLGTEAFF
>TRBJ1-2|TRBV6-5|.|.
TGTGCCAGCAGTTGGACGCTTTCTTATGGCTACACCTTC
CASSWTLSYGYTF
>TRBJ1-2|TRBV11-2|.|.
TGTGCCAGCAGCCCGGCGACAGTTCGCTATGGCTACACCTTC
CASSPATVRYGYTF
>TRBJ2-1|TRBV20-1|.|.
TGCAGTGCTAGAACGGGATATTACAACAATGAGCAGTTCTTC
CSARTGYYNNEQFF
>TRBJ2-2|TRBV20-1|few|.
TGCAGTGCTGGGGACACGAACACCGGGGAGCTGTTTTTT
CSAGDTNTGELFF
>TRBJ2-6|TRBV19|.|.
TGTGCCAGTAGAAACAGGGTATCTGGGGCCAACGTCCTGACTTTC
CASRNRVSGANVLTF
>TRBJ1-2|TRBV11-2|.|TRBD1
TGTGCCATAGGACAGGGGGCCGGTAACTATGGCTACACCTTC
CAIGQGAGNYGYTF
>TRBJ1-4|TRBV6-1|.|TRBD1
TGTGCCAGCAGGGGCCCAGGACAGGAGGGGGAAAAACTGTTTTTT
CASRGPGQEGEKLFF
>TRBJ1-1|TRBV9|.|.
TGTGCCAGCAGCGTAGCGGCCGTTAACACTGAAGCTTTCTTT
CASSVAAVNTEAFF